Listed below are T cell receptor beta chains from one sample, sequenced in a study of human T cells and chemical hapten exposure. TCRdb passed the RACE reads through MiXCR, listing each CDR3 protein once. The repertoire consists of more than 250,000 distinct CDR3 sequences, with around 7.3% occurring once and the leading ten covering 0.9% to 1.5%. Here the sequenced sample was whole blood, taken in connection with sensitization to the hapten diphenylcyclopropenone (DPC). The receptors originated from a man aged 18-30 years with alopecia areata. Some clones in this sample may be carry-over from other donors' samples. The CDR3 runs from the conserved cysteine through the conserved F or W. A D gene is named only where the DNA matches it firmly. Some rows have no size entry. The others give once, few or many, or a class for an expanded clone.

abundance,j_gene,v_gene,d_gene,CDR3aa,CDR3nt
few,TRBJ2-1,TRBV4-3,TRBD1,CASSQFGTVNNEQFF,TGCGCCAGCAGCCAATTTGGGACAGTCAACAATGAGCAGTTCTTC
-,TRBJ2-2,TRBV20-1,-,CSAREGQTGELFF,TGCAGTGCTAGAGAAGGACAGACCGGGGAGCTGTTTTTT
many,TRBJ1-5,TRBV7-3,-,CASSEPQHF,TGTGCCAGCAGCGAGCCCCAGCATTTT
few,TRBJ2-4,TRBV28,TRBD2,CASRGLAGLKNIQYF,TGTGCCAGCAGGGGACTAGCGGGCCTTAAAAACATTCAGTACTTC
many,TRBJ1-5,TRBV7-9,-,CASSLGGANQPQHF,TGTGCCAGCAGCTTAGGAGGGGCCAATCAGCCCCAGCATTTT
-,TRBJ1-1,TRBV7-9,TRBD1,CASRHRGTTEAFF,TGTGCCAGCAGACACAGGGGAACCACTGAAGCTTTCTTT
few,TRBJ1-4,TRBV20-1,-,CSAANRDTSNEKLFF,TGCAGTGCTGCCAACCGGGACACCTCTAATGAAAAACTGTTTTTT
many,TRBJ1-5,TRBV5-4,TRBD1,CASSRDRGAQPQHF,TGTGCCAGCAGCCGGGACAGAGGGGCACAGCCCCAGCATTTT
-,TRBJ2-3,TRBV4-1,TRBD1,CASSRQGPVRTDTQYF,TGCGCCAGCAGCCGACAGGGGCCTGTTAGGACAGATACGCAGTATTTT
few,TRBJ2-3,TRBV24-1,TRBD1,CATSDFDRGRKTDTQYF,TGTGCCACCAGTGATTTCGACAGGGGGAGAAAAACAGATACGCAGTATTTT
-,TRBJ1-6,TRBV29-1,-,CSVGSAPGSPLHF,TGCAGCGTTGGCTCCGCGCCGGGTTCACCCCTCCACTTT
few,TRBJ2-3,TRBV27,TRBD2,CASSRRGTTVTDTQYF,TGTGCCAGCAGTCGAAGAGGGACTACTGTCACAGATACGCAGTATTTT
few,TRBJ1-5,TRBV7-2,-,CASSLDRVYNQPQHF,TGTGCCAGCAGCTTAGACAGGGTATACAATCAGCCCCAGCATTTT
few,TRBJ1-1,TRBV10-3,-,CAIRPDPTNTEAFF,TGTGCCATCAGACCAGACCCCACAAACACTGAAGCTTTCTTT
-,TRBJ1-5,TRBV7-2,-,CASSWGGQPQHF,TGTGCCAGCAGCTGGGGGGGACAGCCCCAGCATTTT
few,TRBJ1-2,TRBV7-2,TRBD1,CASSPRTGGSYGYTF,TGTGCCAGCAGCCCCAGGACAGGGGGGAGCTATGGCTACACCTTC
few,TRBJ1-6,TRBV7-3,-,CASSFSGEHSPLHF,TGTGCCAGCAGCTTCTCAGGGGAACATTCACCCCTCCACTTT
once,TRBJ1-6,TRBV6-6,-,CASSYDGNSPLHF,TGTGCCAGCAGTTACGATGGAAATTCACCCCTCCACTTT
-,TRBJ2-7,TRBV6-5,-,CASSYGGSEQYF,TGTGCCAGCAGTTACGGGGGAAGCGAGCAGTACTTC
few,TRBJ1-5,TRBV6-6,-,CASSYSETARNQPQHF,TGTGCCAGCAGTTACTCCGAGACAGCGCGCAATCAGCCCCAGCATTTT
-,TRBJ2-6,TRBV6-6,-,CASSYTRPANVLTF,TGTGCCAGCAGTTACACCCGTCCGGCCAACGTCCTGACTTTC
-,TRBJ1-1,TRBV5-1,-,CASSLDRDRITTEAFF,TGCGCCAGCAGCTTGGACCGGGACCGGATTACCACTGAAGCTTTCTTT
-,TRBJ2-7,TRBV3-1,-,CASSQPRDVIGEQYF,TGTGCCAGCAGCCAGCCCCGGGACGTTATTGGGGAGCAGTACTTC
-,TRBJ2-1,TRBV28,-,CASSLLALDPYNEQFF,TGTGCCAGCAGTTTATTAGCACTAGACCCTTACAATGAGCAGTTCTTC
-,TRBJ2-2,TRBV2,-,CASSEEQASNTGELFF,TGTGCCAGCAGTGAAGAGCAGGCGTCGAACACCGGGGAGCTGTTTTTT